These T cell receptor beta chains were read from a single sample in a study of cytomegalovirus exposure and HLA in healthy donors. Clones were sequenced by immunoSEQ multiplex PCR, and TCRdb holds only the in-frame ones, with some missing. Of around 200,000 clones listed, approximately 84% are singletons. The sequenced material came from PBMCs. The source is a middle-aged woman in good health and CMV-seronegative. The CDR3 runs from the conserved cysteine through the conserved F or W. Fields, in order: CDR3 protein, CDR3 DNA, V gene, clone size, CDR3 length, D gene, J gene. D genes are given only for firm matches. Only some rows state a clone size, as once, few, many or a class for expanded clones.

CASSPGLGGTTYEQYF TGTGCCAGCAGCCCAGGGTTGGGCGGAACAACCTACGAGCAGTACTTC TRBV7-9 . 16 . TRBJ2-7
CASSLSGEGINTEAFF TGTGCCAGCAGTTTATCAGGGGAAGGGATAAACACTGAAGCTTTCTTT TRBV27 . 16 . TRBJ1-1
CATSRVGQEIYGYTF TGTGCCACCAGCAGAGTGGGACAGGAGATCTATGGCTACACCTTC TRBV15 . 15 TRBD1 TRBJ1-2
CAWKASGGSRYF TGTGCCTGGAAGGCTAGCGGGGGGTCCCGGTATTTT TRBV30 . 12 TRBD2 TRBJ2-3
CASSLEGAGAQETQYF TGTGCCAGCAGCTTGGAGGGAGCGGGGGCCCAAGAGACCCAGTACTTC TRBV5-5 . 16 TRBD2 TRBJ2-5
CASSVVGSHGYTF TGTGCCAGCAGTGTAGTCGGGAGCCATGGCTACACCTTC TRBV6-1 . 13 . TRBJ1-2
CASSADGSYNSPLHF TGTGCCAGCAGTGCCGACGGGAGCTATAATTCACCCCTCCACTTT TRBV2 few 15 . TRBJ1-6
CASSPPGLALETQYF TGTGCCAGCTCACCACCGGGCCTAGCTCTGGAGACCCAGTACTTC TRBV18 . 15 . TRBJ2-5
CASSEGTGINYGYTF TGTGCCAGCAGTGAAGGTACGGGAATAAACTATGGCTACACCTTC TRBV2 few 15 . TRBJ1-2
CASSRQNYGYTF TGTGCCAGCAGCAGACAGAACTATGGCTACACCTTC TRBV28 . 12 . TRBJ1-2
CASSVSVNTGELFF TGTGCCAGCAGCGTAAGCGTAAACACCGGGGAGCTGTTTTTT TRBV9 . 14 . TRBJ2-2
CASSLGASFGELFF TGTGCCAGCAGCTTAGGGGCAAGTTTCGGGGAGCTGTTTTTT TRBV7-9 . 14 . TRBJ2-2
CASSQWRGGKETQYF TGTGCCAGCAGCCAATGGAGGGGTGGTAAAGAGACCCAGTACTTC TRBV14 . 15 . TRBJ2-5
CASSRQDGREQYF TGTGCCAGCAGCCGACAGGATGGTCGCGAGCAGTACTTC TRBV7-3 . 13 . TRBJ2-7
CASSGWSGELFF TGTGCCAGCTCAGGGTGGTCCGGGGAGCTGTTTTTT TRBV6-4 . 12 . TRBJ2-2
CASSPQTGDYGYTF TGTGCCAGCAGCCCCCAGACAGGGGATTATGGCTACACCTTC TRBV7-2 . 14 TRBD1 TRBJ1-2
CASSLFPDRATEAFF TGTGCCAGCAGTTTATTCCCGGACAGGGCCACTGAAGCTTTCTTT TRBV27 . 15 TRBD1 TRBJ1-1
CASQGQLTGELFF TGTGCCAGCCAGGGACAGCTCACCGGGGAGCTGTTTTTT TRBV28 . 13 TRBD1 TRBJ2-2
CASSESSAYSPLHF TGTGCCAGCAGTGAAAGTAGCGCATATTCACCCCTCCACTTT TRBV6-5 . 14 . TRBJ1-6
CASSRGGDEKLFF TGTGCCAGCTCTCGAGGGGGAGATGAAAAACTGTTTTTT TRBV18 . 13 . TRBJ1-4
CASSPSGGFDEQFF TGTGCCAGCAGCCCCTCGGGGGGATTTGATGAGCAGTTCTTC TRBV7-9 . 14 TRBD2 TRBJ2-1
CASSPGGGAASLGGQYF TGTGCCAGCAGTCCGGGAGGGGGCGCGGCCAGCCTGGGAGGGCAGTACTTC TRBV2 . 17 . TRBJ2-7
CASSLGQVYNEQFF TGTGCCAGCAGTCTCGGACAGGTCTACAATGAGCAGTTCTTC TRBV7-9 . 14 TRBD1 TRBJ2-1
CASSALPGLPTGELFF TGTGCCAGTAGTGCCCTCCCGGGACTACCCACCGGGGAGCTGTTTTTT TRBV19 . 16 TRBD2 TRBJ2-2
CASSGTGHEQYF TGTGCCAGCAGTGGTACAGGGCACGAGCAGTACTTC TRBV6-5 . 12 . TRBJ2-7
CASSVDMRYGYTF TGTGCCAGCAGTGTAGATATGCGGTATGGCTACACCTTC TRBV25-1 . 13 . TRBJ1-2
CASRGRGGNTEAFF TGTGCCAGCAGGGGGAGGGGAGGGAACACTGAAGCTTTCTTT TRBV7-6 few 14 . TRBJ1-1
CAWRSYEKLFF TGTGCCTGGAGGTCCTATGAAAAACTGTTTTTT TRBV30 few 11 . TRBJ1-4
CAWSGSWRGNSPLHF TGTGCCTGGAGTGGCTCTTGGCGAGGTAATTCACCCCTCCACTTT TRBV30 . 15 . TRBJ1-6
CASRSGVMYEQYF TGTGCCAGCAGATCAGGGGTTATGTACGAGCAGTACTTC TRBV6-5 . 13 . TRBJ2-7
CASRPSGTTDYGYTF TGTGCCAGCAGACCATCCGGGACAACGGACTATGGCTACACCTTC TRBV7-9 . 15 . TRBJ1-2
CASSPRTESTDTQYF TGCGCCAGCAGCCCACGGACAGAAAGCACAGATACGCAGTATTTT TRBV5-1 . 15 . TRBJ2-3
CASSFGQARLSTNEKLFF TGTGCCAGCAGCTTCGGACAGGCCAGACTTTCAACTAATGAAAAACTGTTTTTT TRBV7-9 . 18 TRBD1 TRBJ1-4
CSVGGGVRYEQYF TGCAGCGTTGGCGGGGGGGTGCGATACGAGCAGTACTTC TRBV29-1 . 13 TRBD2 TRBJ2-7
CASSPEGISLYGYTF TGTGCCAGCAGCCCGGAGGGGATCAGCCTCTATGGCTACACCTTC TRBV5-4 . 15 . TRBJ1-2
CATSRWGGGATGAFF TGTGCCACCAGCAGATGGGGAGGAGGGGCGACTGGAGCTTTCTTT TRBV15 . 15 . TRBJ1-1
CAWSGHRGAEAFF TGTGCCTGGAGTGGGCATCGGGGGGCTGAAGCTTTCTTT TRBV30 few 13 . TRBJ1-1
CASSIGQGDYEQYF TGTGCCAGTAGTATTGGACAGGGTGACTACGAGCAGTACTTC TRBV19 . 14 TRBD1 TRBJ2-7
CASSPSTGNYEQYF TGTGCCAGCAGCCCTTCGACAGGGAACTACGAGCAGTACTTC TRBV27 . 14 TRBD1 TRBJ2-7
CASSFPSGGITDTQYF TGTGCCAGTAGTTTCCCTAGCGGGGGGATCACAGATACGCAGTATTTT TRBV19 . 16 TRBD2 TRBJ2-3
CASSSLGGANPLHF TGTGCCAGCAGTTCTCTCGGGGGGGCGAACCCCCTCCACTTT TRBV6-5 . 14 . TRBJ1-6
CATDHRVYGYTF TGTGCCACCGATCACCGGGTTTATGGCTACACCTTC TRBV14 . 12 . TRBJ1-2
CAWSIPGTRLTDTQYF TGTGCCTGGTCGATCCCCGGGACTCGTCTCACAGATACGCAGTATTTT TRBV30 . 16 . TRBJ2-3
CATSRDLGEQVYGYTF TGTGCCACCAGCAGAGATCTTGGGGAGCAGGTCTATGGCTACACCTTC TRBV15 . 16 . TRBJ1-2
CASSPEDWYTGELFF TGTGCCAGCAGCCCCGAGGACTGGTACACCGGGGAGCTGTTTTTT TRBV11-2 . 15 . TRBJ2-2
CASSAQISNPGPGDF TGTGCCAGCAGCGCCCAAATCTCTAACCCGGGCCCAGGGGACTTC TRBV9 . 15 . TRBJ2-4
CSVVPSWTAYEQYF TGCAGCGTTGTCCCAAGTTGGACAGCCTACGAGCAGTACTTC TRBV29-1 once 14 . TRBJ2-7
CASSLDGTGPTSYEQYF TGCGCCAGCAGCTTGGATGGGACAGGACCTACGTCCTACGAGCAGTACTTC TRBV5-1 once 17 TRBD1 TRBJ2-7
CASSEAGTASEAFF TGTGCCAGCAGTGAGGCCGGGACAGCTAGTGAAGCTTTCTTT TRBV25-1 . 14 TRBD1 TRBJ1-1
CASSSVGTDTQYF TGTGCCAGCAGCTCCGTTGGCACAGATACGCAGTATTTT TRBV5-6 once 13 . TRBJ2-3
CASSPRGGENTEAFF TGTGCCAGCAGCCCTAGAGGGGGCGAGAACACTGAAGCTTTCTTT TRBV7-9 . 15 TRBD1 TRBJ1-1
CASTGQRTATDTQYF TGTGCCAGCACCGGCCAAAGGACAGCCACAGATACGCAGTATTTT TRBV5-6 . 15 . TRBJ2-3
CASRMLQDLVVANTGELFF TGTGCCAGCAGAATGTTACAGGACCTAGTAGTTGCGAACACCGGGGAGCTGTTTTTT TRBV27 . 19 . TRBJ2-2
CASKGQGGSPLHF TGTGCCAGCAAGGGACAGGGCGGGTCACCCCTCCACTTT TRBV5-5 . 13 TRBD1 TRBJ1-6
CASSRRDNEQFF TGTGCCAGCTCAAGGCGGGACAATGAGCAGTTCTTC TRBV7-8 . 12 . TRBJ2-1
CAWSASVGGRSGYTF TGTGCCTGGAGCGCCTCCGTTGGGGGCAGAAGTGGCTACACCTTC TRBV30 . 15 . TRBJ1-2
CASSPTGVGYEQYF TGCGCCAGCAGCCCGACAGGGGTGGGCTACGAGCAGTACTTC TRBV5-1 . 14 TRBD1 TRBJ2-7